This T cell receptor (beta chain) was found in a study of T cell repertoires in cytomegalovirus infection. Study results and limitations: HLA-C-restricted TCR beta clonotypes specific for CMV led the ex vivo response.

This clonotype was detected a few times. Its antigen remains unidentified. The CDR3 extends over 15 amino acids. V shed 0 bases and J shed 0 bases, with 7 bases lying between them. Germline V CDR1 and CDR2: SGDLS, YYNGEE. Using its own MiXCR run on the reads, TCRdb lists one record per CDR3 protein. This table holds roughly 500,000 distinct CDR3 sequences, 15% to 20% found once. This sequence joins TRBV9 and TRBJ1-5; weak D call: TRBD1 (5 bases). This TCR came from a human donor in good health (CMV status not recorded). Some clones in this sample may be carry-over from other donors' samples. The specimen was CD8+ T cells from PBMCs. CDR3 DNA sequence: TGTGCCAGCAGCGTAGAAGGGGATAGCAATCAGCCCCAGCATTTT. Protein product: CASSVEGDSNQPQHF.